This T cell receptor beta chain appears in the sequencing data of a study of cytomegalovirus exposure and HLA in healthy donors. Findings of the study overall: Being productive about 90% or about 30% of the time was typical of most TCR beta V segments in an earlier analysis.

About this clone itself: As yet, its antigen is unknown.

At sampling all donors were nominally healthy, likely with unrecorded immune exposures. The CDR3 is 15 amino acids. The germline gives CDR1 SGDLS, CDR2 YYNGEE. The trim removed 6 bases at V and 5 bases at J, leaving 10 bases unmatched. Both 60 Vbeta primers and 13 Jbeta primers went into the PCR. Data came from immunoSEQ multiplex PCR; TCRdb stores just in-frame clones and leaves some out. The table records about 150,000 clones, 60% to 85% of them present only once. The sequence derives from a woman aged 40 to 49 in good health and CMV-seronegative. The chain links TRBV9 to TRBJ1-1; 10 nucleotides match TRBD1. The sequenced material came from PBMCs. This chain's CDR3 is CASTSLRTGGTEAFF. CDR3 in DNA: TGTGCCAGCACAAGCCTTCGGACAGGGGGGACTGAAGCTTTCTTT.